This T cell receptor (beta chain) was obtained from a study of vaccination and CD4 T cells after COVID-19. As for the study in general: Stimuli were overlapping spike peptide pools of SARS-CoV-2 and three common cold coronaviruses (HCoV-NL63, HCoV-OC43, HCoV-229E).

The germline CDR1 and CDR2 sequences are SGHTA and FQGNSA. J gave up 0 bases and V 0 bases, and 6 bases lay outside the gene matches. This CDR3 region has 17 residues. Treatment defined: approximately nine-day PBMC culture with coronavirus spike peptide pools or control peptides (ViraFEST assay). By negative selection, CD4+ T cells were isolated once culture had run for nine to eleven days. At the Johns Hopkins FTIC core, DNA taken from cultured CD4+ T cells was sequenced by way of the Oncomine TCR Beta short-read assay. Scientists extracted genomic DNA from CD4+ T cells grown in culture. Using its own MiXCR run on the PCR reads, TCRdb lists one record per CDR3 protein. The sample contains around 20,000 distinct CDR3 sequences, 70% of which appear only once. Overall study results and limits: In median terms, SARS-CoV-2-reactive clonotypes went from about 20 to 38, a nonsignificant rise.

This clonotype has more than one count but fewer than ten. Its matching antigen is unknown. The rearrangement joins TRBV7-2 to TRBJ2-3; 7 nucleotides align to TRBD2. The TCR was taken from a human donor who had recovered from COVID-19. Sequencing was performed on CD4+ T cells from blood, cultured in vitro. CDR3 residues: CASSLARLAVSTDTQYF. CDR3 sequence (DNA): TGTGCCAGCAGCTTAGCCCGACTAGCCGTTAGCACAGATACGCAGTATTTT.